A selection of T cell receptor beta chains follows, all from one sample in a study of cytomegalovirus exposure and HLA in healthy donors. The method was immunoSEQ multiplex PCR; TCRdb's version includes in-frame clones alone and lacks a portion of them. Among approximately 110,000 clones listed, 79% were seen once. The sequencing sample was made of PBMCs. These receptors all stem from a woman in her 40s in good health and CMV-seronegative. CDR3s leave out the opening cysteine and the closing phenylalanine or tryptophan. Each record gives: V gene, J gene, clone size, CDR3 protein. The size entry is marked missing in some rows and otherwise reads once, few, many or a size class.

v_gene: TRBV6-6; j_gene: TRBJ2-3; abundance: -; CDR3aa: ASSYSGTSSTDTQY
v_gene: TRBV28; j_gene: TRBJ1-1; abundance: -; CDR3aa: ASTNPGPREIEAF
v_gene: TRBV11-2; j_gene: TRBJ1-5; abundance: few; CDR3aa: ASSLYPRGEDQPQH
v_gene: TRBV5-1; j_gene: TRBJ2-1; abundance: -; CDR3aa: ASSVTSEQF
v_gene: TRBV6-1; j_gene: TRBJ2-7; abundance: few; CDR3aa: ASSDIQGRLLAYEQY
v_gene: TRBV10-3; j_gene: TRBJ2-2; abundance: -; CDR3aa: AIAGQGVHTGELF
v_gene: TRBV10-2; j_gene: TRBJ1-5; abundance: -; CDR3aa: ASSESAGGGQPQH
v_gene: TRBV6-6; j_gene: TRBJ2-7; abundance: -; CDR3aa: ATAETGGYEQY
v_gene: TRBV28; j_gene: TRBJ2-5; abundance: once; CDR3aa: ASTVQGQGLLRETQY
v_gene: TRBV18; j_gene: TRBJ1-6; abundance: -; CDR3aa: ASSPSGGYNSPLH
v_gene: TRBV28; j_gene: TRBJ2-7; abundance: -; CDR3aa: ASSSGTGVYEQY
v_gene: TRBV7-9; j_gene: TRBJ1-5; abundance: -; CDR3aa: ASSLGQGSQPQH
v_gene: TRBV7-2; j_gene: TRBJ1-6; abundance: -; CDR3aa: ASRPFSSYNSPLH
v_gene: TRBV4-3; j_gene: TRBJ2-7; abundance: -; CDR3aa: ASSQARGFPYEQY
v_gene: TRBV19; j_gene: TRBJ1-2; abundance: -; CDR3aa: ASSISTGAGYGYT
v_gene: TRBV6-5; j_gene: TRBJ1-5; abundance: once; CDR3aa: ASSLGILNQPQH
v_gene: TRBV30; j_gene: TRBJ1-2; abundance: -; CDR3aa: AWRGQGDNNYGYT
v_gene: TRBV10-2; j_gene: TRBJ1-5; abundance: -; CDR3aa: ASSEYRGPFQPQH
v_gene: TRBV4-2; j_gene: TRBJ2-7; abundance: -; CDR3aa: ASSQSYATYEQY
v_gene: TRBV7-9; j_gene: TRBJ1-1; abundance: -; CDR3aa: ASTLFGSGQVTEAF
v_gene: TRBV19; j_gene: TRBJ2-5; abundance: -; CDR3aa: ASSPTTGGPETQY
v_gene: TRBV7-2; j_gene: TRBJ1-1; abundance: -; CDR3aa: ASSSSLAGGFTEAF
v_gene: TRBV29-1; j_gene: TRBJ2-3; abundance: -; CDR3aa: SVSLVEDTQY
v_gene: TRBV7-9; j_gene: TRBJ2-7; abundance: -; CDR3aa: ASSLALGTPSYEQY
v_gene: TRBV5-1; j_gene: TRBJ1-1; abundance: -; CDR3aa: ASSLTEMNTEAF
v_gene: TRBV5-4; j_gene: TRBJ2-3; abundance: -; CDR3aa: ASSPGGGNTDTQY
v_gene: TRBV10-3; j_gene: TRBJ1-2; abundance: -; CDR3aa: AIRLQGYSYGYT